This is a list of T cell receptor beta chains from one sample in a study of T cell responses to AZD1222 COVID-19 vaccine. Only in-frame clones appear in the TCRdb table, and some are missing; sequencing was by immunoSEQ multiplex PCR. The sample shows about 140,000 clones, approximately 93% of them seen only once. The material was peripheral blood, obtained on day 0 of MenACWY control vaccination. The receptors derive from an adult in good health. Both conserved end residues are part of each CDR3. The D gene is left open where the match is weak. Size values are once, few and many counts, or a class for expanded clones, and some rows have none.

>TRBJ2-1|NA|NA|TRBV4-3
TGCGCCAGCAGCCAAGGCGAAGCGAACTCCTACAATGAGCAGTTCTTC
CASSQGEANSYNEQFF
>TRBJ2-7|NA|NA|TRBV4-3
TGCGCCAGCAGCCAAGGGTCCCGGCAGATCAGCGAGCAGTACTTC
CASSQGSRQISEQYF
>TRBJ1-3|NA|NA|TRBV5-1
TGCGCCAGCAGCCTATCCAGCTCTGGAAACACCATATATTTT
CASSLSSSGNTIYF
>TRBJ1-2|NA|NA|TRBV19
TGTGCCAGTAGTATATCAGGGCAAAACTATGGCTACACCTTC
CASSISGQNYGYTF
>TRBJ1-5|NA|NA|TRBV13
TGTGCCAGCAGCCGGAGCGGGGGAAGTCAGCCCCAGCATTTT
CASSRSGGSQPQHF
>TRBJ1-1|NA|NA|TRBV9
TGTGCCAGCAGCGCCGAGACATCCCCACCCTTGAACACTGAAGCTTTCTTT
CASSAETSPPLNTEAFF
>TRBJ1-6|once|NA|TRBV5-1
TGCGCCAGCAGCTTGGAGGGAAATAATTCACCCCTCCACTTT
CASSLEGNNSPLHF
>TRBJ2-7|NA|NA|TRBV3-1/TRBV3-2
TGTGCCAGCAGCCATCCTGGCGAGCAGTACTTC
CASSHPGEQYF
>TRBJ1-5|NA|TRBD1|TRBV18
TGTGCCAGCTCTCAAGACAGGGCGGGTCAGCCCCAGCATTTT
CASSQDRAGQPQHF
>TRBJ1-3|once|NA|TRBV9
TGTGCCAGCAGCCCGAGACTTTTAAGCTCTGGAAACACCATATATTTT
CASSPRLLSSGNTIYF
>TRBJ2-5|NA|NA|TRBV2
TGTGCCAGCAGCCCTGGGACTTTGCAAGAGACCCAGTACTTC
CASSPGTLQETQYF
>TRBJ1-5|NA|TRBD1|TRBV2
TGTGCCAGCGCCGGCAGGGGGCTAAGCGGTCAGCCCCAGCATTTT
CASAGRGLSGQPQHF
>TRBJ2-5|once|NA|TRBV5-6
TGTGCCAGCAGCACGCAGGTAGAGACCCAGTACTTC
CASSTQVETQYF
>TRBJ1-5|NA|NA|TRBV6-1
TGTGCCAGCAGTGAACCCACGGGGGCGGAGCCCCAGCATTTT
CASSEPTGAEPQHF
>TRBJ1-1|once|NA|TRBV12-3/TRBV12-4
TGTGCCAGCAGTCTTACCCCCCCTGAAGCTTTCTTT
CASSLTPPEAFF
>TRBJ1-1|once|NA|TRBV11-3
TGTGCCAGCAGCTTAGAGGGGAACACTGAAGCTTTCTTT
CASSLEGNTEAFF
>TRBJ1-4|NA|NA|TRBV7-2
TGTGCCAGCAGCTCACGAGAGCAGGGGAAGGTTAATGAAAAACTGTTTTTT
CASSSREQGKVNEKLFF
>TRBJ2-1|NA|TRBD1|TRBV2
TGTGCCAGCAGACCCGACAGGGGGGGGCACAATGAGCAGTTCTTC
CASRPDRGGHNEQFF
>TRBJ2-3|NA|NA|TRBV4-1
TGCGCCAGCAGCCAAGCTGGCCAAGTTGGGGTAGATACGCAGTATTTT
CASSQAGQVGVDTQYF
>TRBJ2-1|once|TRBD2|TRBV10-3
TGTGCCATCAGTGACGGGAGGGCTGTTGATGAGCAGTTCTTC
CAISDGRAVDEQFF
>TRBJ1-2|once|TRBD1|TRBV7-2
TGTGCCAGCAGCTTGAGGGCCCGGGACAGGGGGCTTTCGGTGAGGGGCTACACCTTC
CASSLRARDRGLSVRGYTF
>TRBJ2-5|NA|TRBD2|TRBV27
TGTGCCAGCAGTTTAAAAGTTCGGGTTAGCGGGACAAGCCACGGAAAAGAGACCCAGTACTTC
CASSLKVRVSGTSHGKETQYF